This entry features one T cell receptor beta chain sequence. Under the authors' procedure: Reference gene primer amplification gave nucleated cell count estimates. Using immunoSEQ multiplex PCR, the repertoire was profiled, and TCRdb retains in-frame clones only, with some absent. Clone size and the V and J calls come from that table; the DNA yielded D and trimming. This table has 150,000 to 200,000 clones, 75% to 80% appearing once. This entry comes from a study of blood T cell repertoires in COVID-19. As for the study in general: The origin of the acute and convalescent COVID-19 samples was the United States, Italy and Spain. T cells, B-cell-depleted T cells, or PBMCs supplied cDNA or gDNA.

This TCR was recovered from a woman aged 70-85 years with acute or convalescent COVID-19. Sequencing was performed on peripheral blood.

CDR3 nucleotide sequence: TGTGCCAGTAGATTGGACAGTGCTCTTCGCGGTTGGGGCTACACCTTC. Translation gives CASRLDSALRGWGYTF. The gene calls are TRBV19 and TRBJ1-2; D is perhaps TRBD1 (6 bases). The CDR3 loop spans 16 amino acids. Per germline, CDR1 LNHDA and CDR2 SQIVND (reference sequence). Trimming stripped 6 bases from V and 8 bases from J, with 25 bases between.